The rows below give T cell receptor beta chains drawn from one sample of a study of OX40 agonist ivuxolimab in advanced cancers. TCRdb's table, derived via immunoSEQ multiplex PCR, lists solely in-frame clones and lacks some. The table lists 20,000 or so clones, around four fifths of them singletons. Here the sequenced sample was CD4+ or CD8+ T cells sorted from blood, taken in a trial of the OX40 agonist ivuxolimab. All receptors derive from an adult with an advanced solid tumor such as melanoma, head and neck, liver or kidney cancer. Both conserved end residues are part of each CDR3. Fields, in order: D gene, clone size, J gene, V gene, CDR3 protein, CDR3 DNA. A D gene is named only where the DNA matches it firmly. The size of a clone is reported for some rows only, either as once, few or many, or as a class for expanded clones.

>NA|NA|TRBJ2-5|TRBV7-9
CASRPRGETQYF
TGTGCCAGCAGACCTCGCGGGGAGACCCAGTACTTC
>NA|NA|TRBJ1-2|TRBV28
CASSALDSYYGYTF
TGTGCCAGCAGTGCCTTGGACAGCTATTATGGCTACACCTTC
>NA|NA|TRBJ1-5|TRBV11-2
CASPLGQGENSNQPQHF
TGTGCCAGCCCCCTTGGGCAGGGCGAGAATAGCAATCAGCCCCAGCATTTT
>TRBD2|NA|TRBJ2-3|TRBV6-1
CASRLAGGDTQYF
TGTGCCAGCAGACTAGCGGGGGGAGATACGCAGTATTTT
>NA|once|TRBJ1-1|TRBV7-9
CASSLGVGQTFF
TGTGCCAGCAGCTTAGGTGTGGGGCAGACTTTCTTT
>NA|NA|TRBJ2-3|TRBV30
CAWSLGGTDTQYF
TGTGCCTGGAGTTTGGGTGGCACAGATACGCAGTATTTT
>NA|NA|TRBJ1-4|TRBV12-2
CASRPHRGRGEKLFF
TGTGCAAGTCGCCCACACAGGGGGCGAGGTGAAAAACTGTTTTTT
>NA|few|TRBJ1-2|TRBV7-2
CASSFNPSYGYTF
TGTGCCAGCAGCTTTAACCCCAGCTATGGCTACACCTTC
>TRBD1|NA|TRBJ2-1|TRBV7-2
CASSLEPHRGDNEQFF
TGTGCCAGCAGCTTAGAGCCCCACAGGGGGGACAATGAGCAGTTCTTC
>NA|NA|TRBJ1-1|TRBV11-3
CASSLVVVSEAFF
TGTGCCAGCAGCTTAGTGGTCGTCTCTGAAGCTTTCTTT
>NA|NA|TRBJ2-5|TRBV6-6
CASRVYRETQYF
TGTGCCAGCAGAGTATATCGGGAGACCCAGTACTTC
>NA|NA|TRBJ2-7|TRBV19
CASSMEHYYEQYF
TGTGCCAGTAGTATGGAACACTACTACGAGCAGTACTTC
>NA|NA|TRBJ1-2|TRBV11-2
CASSLGGVRKPYGYTF
TGTGCCAGCAGCTTAGGCGGGGTTCGAAAACCGTATGGCTACACCTTC
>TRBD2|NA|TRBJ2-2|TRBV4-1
CASSRGLAGIANTGELFF
TGCGCCAGCAGCCGGGGACTAGCGGGGATCGCGAACACCGGGGAGCTGTTTTTT
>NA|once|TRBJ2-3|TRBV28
CASSLSMRALQYF
TGTGCCAGCAGTTTATCCATGCGGGCCCTGCAGTATTTT
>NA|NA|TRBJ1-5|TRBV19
CASGRDVNQPQHF
TGTGCCAGTGGGAGGGACGTCAATCAGCCCCAGCATTTT
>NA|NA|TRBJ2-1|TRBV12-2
CASRPRTSGGRGEQFF
TGTGCAAGTCGCCCCCGGACTAGCGGGGGGCGCGGTGAGCAGTTCTTC
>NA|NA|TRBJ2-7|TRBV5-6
CASSLGAGVEYF
TGTGCCAGCAGCTTGGGGGCCGGTGTGGAGTACTTC
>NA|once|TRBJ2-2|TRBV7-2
CASSLAEITGELFF
TGTGCCAGCAGCTTAGCGGAGATCACCGGGGAGCTGTTTTTT
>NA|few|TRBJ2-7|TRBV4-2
CASSQDFGDMTYEQYF
TGTGCCAGCAGCCAAGATTTCGGGGACATGACCTACGAGCAGTACTTC
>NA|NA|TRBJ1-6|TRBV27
CASSSLPGQYNSPLHF
TGTGCCAGCAGTTCTCTACCGGGACAATATAATTCACCCCTCCACTTT
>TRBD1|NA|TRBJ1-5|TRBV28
CASSPRQGNQPQHF
TGTGCCAGCAGCCCTAGACAGGGGAATCAGCCCCAGCATTTT
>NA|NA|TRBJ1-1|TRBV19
CASSAQVNTEAFF
TGTGCCAGTAGTGCCCAGGTTAACACTGAAGCTTTCTTT
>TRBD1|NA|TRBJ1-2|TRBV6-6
CASSPGQVLGYTF
TGTGCCAGCAGCCCCGGACAGGTCCTAGGCTACACCTTC
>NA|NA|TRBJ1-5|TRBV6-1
CASSELTSPQPQHF
TGTGCCAGCAGTGAATTAACGTCCCCCCAGCCCCAGCATTTT
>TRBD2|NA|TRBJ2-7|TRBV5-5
CASSKGLAALEQYF
TGTGCCAGCAGCAAGGGACTAGCGGCTTTAGAGCAGTACTTC
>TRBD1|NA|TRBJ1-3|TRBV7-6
CASSDRASGNTIYF
TGTGCCAGCAGCGACAGGGCCTCTGGAAACACCATATATTTT
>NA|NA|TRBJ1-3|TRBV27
CASSSTGRPGNTIYF
TGTGCCAGCAGTTCTACGGGACGCCCGGGAAACACCATATATTTT
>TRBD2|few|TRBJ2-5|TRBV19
CASSIAGGHGETQYF
TGTGCCAGTAGTATAGCGGGGGGGCATGGAGAGACCCAGTACTTC
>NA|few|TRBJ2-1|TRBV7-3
CASSPGGRRDEQFF
TGTGCCAGCAGCCCTGGGGGGAGGAGGGATGAGCAGTTCTTC
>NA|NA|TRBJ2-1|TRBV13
CASSLPGDHSYNEQFF
TGTGCCAGCAGCTTACCCGGTGATCATTCCTACAATGAGCAGTTCTTC
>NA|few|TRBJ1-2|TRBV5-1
CASSFAGRGDGYTF
TGCGCCAGCAGCTTCGCCGGACGGGGGGACGGCTACACCTTC
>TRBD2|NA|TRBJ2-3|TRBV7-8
CASSYLAGRDTQYF
TGTGCCAGCAGCTATCTAGCGGGAAGAGATACGCAGTATTTT
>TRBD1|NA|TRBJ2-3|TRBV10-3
CATGTGSDTQYF
TGTGCCACCGGGACAGGGTCAGATACGCAGTATTTT
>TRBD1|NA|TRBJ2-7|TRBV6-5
CASSHAGTGPYEQYF
TGTGCCAGCAGTCATGCCGGGACAGGCCCCTACGAGCAGTACTTC
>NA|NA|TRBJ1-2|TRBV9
CASSHGGYGYTF
TGTGCCAGCAGCCACGGCGGATATGGCTACACCTTC
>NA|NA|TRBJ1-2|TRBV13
CASSLGLDSGYGYTF
TGTGCCAGCAGCTTAGGCCTGGACAGCGGGTATGGCTACACCTTC
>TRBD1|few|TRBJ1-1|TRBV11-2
CASSLDVGGRIEAFF
TGTGCCAGCAGCTTAGATGTAGGGGGCCGTATTGAAGCTTTCTTT
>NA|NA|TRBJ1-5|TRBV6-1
CASRLNKGGHQPQHF
TGTGCCAGCAGATTAAACAAAGGGGGTCATCAGCCCCAGCATTTT
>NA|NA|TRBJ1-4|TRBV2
CASRRTTTNEKLFF
TGTGCCAGCAGGCGTACGACAACTAATGAAAAACTGTTTTTT
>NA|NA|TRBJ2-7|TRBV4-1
CASSQPWPGAYEQYF
TGCGCCAGCAGCCAACCATGGCCGGGCGCCTACGAGCAGTACTTC
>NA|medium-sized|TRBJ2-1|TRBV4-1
CASSQTTYASSYNEQFF
TGCGCCAGCAGCCAGACCACCTACGCTAGCTCCTACAATGAGCAGTTCTTC
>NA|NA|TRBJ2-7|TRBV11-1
CASSFPGQGTYEQYF
TGTGCCAGCAGCTTCCCGGGACAAGGGACCTACGAGCAGTACTTC
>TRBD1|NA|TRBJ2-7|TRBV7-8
CASSLAAGGASEQYF
TGTGCCAGCAGCTTAGCGGCAGGGGGCGCTTCCGAGCAGTACTTC
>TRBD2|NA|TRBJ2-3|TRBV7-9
CASSVGAGAADTQYF
TGTGCCAGCAGCGTAGGGGCGGGAGCAGCAGATACGCAGTATTTT
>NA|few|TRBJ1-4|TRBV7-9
CASSLRNEKLFF
TGTGCCAGCAGCTTGCGGAATGAAAAACTGTTTTTT
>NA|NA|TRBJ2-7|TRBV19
CASSIDTSSYEQYF
TGTGCCAGTAGTATCGACACGAGCTCCTACGAGCAGTACTTC
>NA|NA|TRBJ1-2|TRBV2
CASSPGSSNYGYTF
TGTGCCAGCAGTCCCGGAAGCAGTAACTATGGCTACACCTTC
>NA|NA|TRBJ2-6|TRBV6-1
CASSGWKSGANVLTF
TGTGCCAGCAGTGGCTGGAAGTCCGGGGCCAACGTCCTGACTTTC
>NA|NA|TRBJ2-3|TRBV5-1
CASSRLGPSDTQYF
TGCGCCAGCAGCCGACTAGGTCCATCAGATACGCAGTATTTT
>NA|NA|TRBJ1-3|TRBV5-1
CASSSDYSGNTIYF
TGCGCCAGCAGCTCGGACTACTCTGGAAACACCATATATTTT
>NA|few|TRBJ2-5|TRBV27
CASSFIPYDGPATQYF
TGTGCCAGCAGTTTTATTCCGTACGATGGTCCCGCGACCCAGTACTTC
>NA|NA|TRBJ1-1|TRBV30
CAWDILRDGINMNTEAFF
TGTGCCTGGGACATACTCCGGGACGGGATCAATATGAACACTGAAGCTTTCTTT
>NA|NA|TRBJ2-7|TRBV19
CASSIRTGAGAYEQYF
TGTGCCAGTAGTATAAGGACGGGGGCAGGGGCCTACGAGCAGTACTTC
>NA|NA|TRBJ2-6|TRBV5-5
CASSLEVGHSGANVLTF
TGTGCCAGCAGCTTGGAAGTGGGGCACTCTGGGGCCAACGTCCTGACTTTC
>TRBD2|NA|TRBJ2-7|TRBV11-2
CASSWEGFSYEQYF
TGTGCCAGCAGCTGGGAGGGATTTTCCTACGAGCAGTACTTC
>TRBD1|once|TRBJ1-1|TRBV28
CASSPSRGTGEAEAFF
TGTGCCAGCAGTCCTTCAAGGGGGACAGGGGAAGCTGAAGCTTTCTTT
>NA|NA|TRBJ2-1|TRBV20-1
CSAGQGKQFF
TGCAGTGCTGGGCAGGGAAAGCAGTTCTTC
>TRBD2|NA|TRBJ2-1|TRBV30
CAWSSSGRNEQFF
TGTGCCTGGTCGTCTAGCGGGAGGAATGAGCAGTTCTTC